This T cell receptor beta chain was recovered during a study of T cells after yellow fever vaccination. TCRdb fed the 5' RACE reads into MiXCR, producing one record per CDR3 protein. The repertoire holds some 400,000 distinct CDR3 sequences, with around 6.5% as singletons. Of note for this clonotype: Its antigen is undetermined. One junction end disagrees with the germline gene, perhaps due to a read error.

The CDR3 spans 15 residues. CDR1 SGHTA and CDR2 FQGNSA come from the germline V gene. Overall study findings and caveats: Post-booster samples contained most primary-vaccination clones (around 96% CD4, approximately 88% CD8). Faster peaking, at day 5 versus 15, marked a secondary response that was weaker.

This receptor was taken from a man aged 25 to 40 who received the YFV17D yellow fever vaccine. Sequenced here: PBMCs, sampled 5 days after the yellow fever booster vaccination. This chain joins TRBV7-2 and TRBJ2-5; D not resolved. The CDR3 is CACSLVVLAVGTQYF. Here the CDR3 DNA reads TGTGCCTGCAGCTTAGTTGTCCTTGCTGTTGGGACCCAGTACTTC.